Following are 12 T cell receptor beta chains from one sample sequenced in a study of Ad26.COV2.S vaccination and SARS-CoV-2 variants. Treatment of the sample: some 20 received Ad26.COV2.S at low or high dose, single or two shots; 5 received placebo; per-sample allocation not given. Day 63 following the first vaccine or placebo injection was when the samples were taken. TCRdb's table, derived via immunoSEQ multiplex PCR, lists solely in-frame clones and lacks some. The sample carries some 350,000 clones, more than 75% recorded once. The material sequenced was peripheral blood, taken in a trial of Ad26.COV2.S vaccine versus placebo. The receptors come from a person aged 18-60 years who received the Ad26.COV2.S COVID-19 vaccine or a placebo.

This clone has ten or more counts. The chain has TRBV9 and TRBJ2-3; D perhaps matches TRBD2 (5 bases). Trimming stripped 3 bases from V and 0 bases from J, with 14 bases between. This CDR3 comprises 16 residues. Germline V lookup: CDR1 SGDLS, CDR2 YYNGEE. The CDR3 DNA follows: TGTGCCAGCAGCGGGATGGCAAGCGGAAGCACAGATACGCAGTATTTT. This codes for CASSGMASGSTDTQYF. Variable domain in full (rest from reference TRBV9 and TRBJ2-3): DSGVTQTPKHLITATGQRVTLRCSPRSGDLSVYWYQQSLDQGLQFLIQYYNGEERAKGNILERFSAQQFPDLHSELNLSSLELGDSALYFCASSGMASGSTDTQYFGPGTRLTVL.

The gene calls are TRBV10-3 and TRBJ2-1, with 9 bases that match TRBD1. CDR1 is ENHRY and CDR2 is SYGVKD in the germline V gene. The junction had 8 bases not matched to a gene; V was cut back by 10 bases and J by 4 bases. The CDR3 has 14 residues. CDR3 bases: TGTGCCACATCGGGACAGGGAAATTACAATGAGCAGTTCTTC. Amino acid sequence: CATSGQGNYNEQFF.

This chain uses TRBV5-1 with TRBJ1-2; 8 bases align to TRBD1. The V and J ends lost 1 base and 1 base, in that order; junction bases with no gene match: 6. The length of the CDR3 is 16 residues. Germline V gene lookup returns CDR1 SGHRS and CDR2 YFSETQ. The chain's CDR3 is CASSLRTGLLNYGYTF. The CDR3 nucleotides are TGCGCCAGCAGCTTGAGGACAGGGCTCCTTAACTATGGCTACACCTTC.

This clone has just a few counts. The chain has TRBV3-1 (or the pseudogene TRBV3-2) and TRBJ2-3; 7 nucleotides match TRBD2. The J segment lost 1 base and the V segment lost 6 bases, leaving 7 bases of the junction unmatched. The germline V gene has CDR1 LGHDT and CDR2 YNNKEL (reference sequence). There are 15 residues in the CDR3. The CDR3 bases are TGTGCCAGCAGTCCCTGGGCGGGGGGCACAGATACGCAGTATTTT. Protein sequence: CASSPWAGGTDTQYF.

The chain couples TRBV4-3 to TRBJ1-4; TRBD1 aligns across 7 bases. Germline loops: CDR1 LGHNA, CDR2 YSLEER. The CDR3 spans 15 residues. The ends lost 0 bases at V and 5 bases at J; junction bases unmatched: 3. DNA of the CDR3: TGCGCCAGCAGCCAAGACGGGACAGAGAATGAAAAACTGTTTTTT. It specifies CASSQDGTENEKLFF.

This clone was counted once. CDR3 loop: CASSIGTQHYGYTF. In DNA form, the CDR3 reads TGTGCCAGTAGTATTGGGACCCAACACTATGGCTACACCTTC. The rearrangement joins TRBV19 to TRBJ1-2; TRBD1 is a possible D gene (5 bases). CDR3 length equals 14 residues. Trimming took off 3 bases at V and 3 bases at J, with 11 bases between the two ends. The germline V gene encodes CDR1 LNHDA and CDR2 SQIVND (reference sequence).

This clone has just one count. CDR3 coding DNA: TGTGCCAGCAGTTACTACGGACGGGTGGGGGAGCTGTTTTTT. Protein: CASSYYGRVGELFF. V is TRBV6-5 and J is TRBJ2-2; unclear D gene. CDR3 length: 14 amino acids. Looked up from germline, CDR1 is MNHEY and CDR2 is SVGAGI. V was shortened by 1 base and J by 8 bases, with 11 bases between the two germline ends.

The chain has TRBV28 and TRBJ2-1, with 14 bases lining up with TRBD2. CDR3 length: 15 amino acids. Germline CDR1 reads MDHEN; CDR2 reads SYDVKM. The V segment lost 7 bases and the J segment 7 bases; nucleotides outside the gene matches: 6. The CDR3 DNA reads TGTGCCAGCACCCCGGGACTAGCGGGAGCGAATGAGCAGTTCTTC. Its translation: CASTPGLAGANEQFF. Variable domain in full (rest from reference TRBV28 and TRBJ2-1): DVKVTQSSRYLVKRTGEKVFLECVQDMDHENMFWYRQDPGLGLRLIYFSYDVKMKEKGDIPEGYSVSREKKERFSLILESASTNQTSMYLCASTPGLAGANEQFFGPGTRLTVL.

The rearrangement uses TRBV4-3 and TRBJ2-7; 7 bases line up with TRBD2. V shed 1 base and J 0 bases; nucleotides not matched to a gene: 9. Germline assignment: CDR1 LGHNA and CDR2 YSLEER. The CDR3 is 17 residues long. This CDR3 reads CASSQVLGLGSSYEQYF. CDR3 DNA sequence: TGCGCCAGCAGCCAAGTGCTCGGACTAGGGAGCTCCTACGAGCAGTACTTC.

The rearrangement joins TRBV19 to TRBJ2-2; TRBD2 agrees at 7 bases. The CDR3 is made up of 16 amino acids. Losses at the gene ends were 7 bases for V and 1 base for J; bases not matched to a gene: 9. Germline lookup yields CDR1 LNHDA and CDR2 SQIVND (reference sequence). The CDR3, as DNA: TGTGCCAGTACCCAGGAAGCGGGGAAGAACACCGGGGAGCTGTTTTTT. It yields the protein CASTQEAGKNTGELFF.

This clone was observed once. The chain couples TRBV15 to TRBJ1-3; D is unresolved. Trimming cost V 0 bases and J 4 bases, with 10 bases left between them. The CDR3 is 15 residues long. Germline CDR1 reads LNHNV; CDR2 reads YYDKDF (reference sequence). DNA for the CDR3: TGTGCCACCAGCAGAGATGGGGAAGGGGGAAACACCATATATTTT. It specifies CATSRDGEGGNTIYF.

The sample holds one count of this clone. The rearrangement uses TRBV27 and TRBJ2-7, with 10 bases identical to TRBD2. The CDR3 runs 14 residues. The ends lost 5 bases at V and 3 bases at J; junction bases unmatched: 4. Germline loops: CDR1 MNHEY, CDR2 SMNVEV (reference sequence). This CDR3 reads CASSRRTSGYEQYF. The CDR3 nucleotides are TGTGCCAGCAGTCGGCGGACTAGCGGCTACGAGCAGTACTTC.